Here is one T cell receptor beta chain with its context. The data were obtained in a study of T-cell memory formation after mild COVID-19. The germline V gene has CDR1 MNHEY and CDR2 SVGEGT. The CDR3 sequence is 15 residues long. J lost 1 base, V lost 6 bases, and 9 bases had no gene match. TCRdb re-called the 5' RACE reads with MiXCR, one entry per CDR3 protein. The data contain roughly 350,000 distinct CDR3 sequences, around 21% of them singletons. Sequenced material: PBMCs or a T cell subset sorted from them (not recorded which). The clonotype comes from an adult woman who had mild COVID-19 (a few samples of this study predate the infection). Cell type and time point are not known. The gene calls are TRBV6-2 or TRBV6-3 and TRBJ2-7; 7 bases are a match to TRBD1. The CDR3: CASRSGQLRSYEQYF. CDR3 coding DNA: TGTGCCAGCAGGTCGGGACAGTTACGTTCCTACGAGCAGTACTTC.